One sample yielded the 14 T cell receptor beta chains listed below, sequenced in a study of beta chain features in type 1 diabetes. Expressed TCRB transcripts were sequenced because the isolated RNA had all been reverse transcribed beforehand. Using immunoSEQ multiplex PCR, the repertoire was profiled, and TCRdb retains in-frame clones only, with some absent. The sample contains under 550,000 clones, about an eighth of which appear only once. The sequenced sample was naive CD4+ T cells from blood. The receptors were gathered from a woman aged 18-29 years in good health.

The chain combines TRBV29-1 with TRBJ2-1; 8 bases fit TRBD2. The J segment lost 1 base and the V segment lost 7 bases, leaving 9 bases of the junction unmatched. This CDR3 region has 15 residues. Germline V gene lookup returns CDR1 SQVTM and CDR2 ANQGSEA. The CDR3 DNA sequence: TGCAGCGGCGCCGACGGGGGGGATTCCTACAATGAGCAGTTCTTC. Amino acid sequence: CSGADGGDSYNEQFF.

The sample holds a few counts of this clone. J is TRBJ2-3 and V is TRBV29-1; 7 positions agree with TRBD1. CDR1 is SQVTM, CDR2 ANQGSEA, per germline. The CDR3 contains 16 residues. V lost 7 bases, J lost 0 bases, and 13 bases stayed unmatched. The CDR3 nucleotides are TGCAGCGGCCGGGACAGCGAATTGTTTAGCACAGATACGCAGTATTTT. Its translation is CSGRDSELFSTDTQYF.

This clone showed up just a few times. The chain recombines TRBV7-2 with TRBJ1-6, with D tentatively TRBD1 (6 bases). The germline V gene encodes CDR1 SGHTA and CDR2 FQGNSA. The V end lost 5 bases, the J end lost 9 bases, and 11 bases lay between the germline ends. This CDR3 contains 13 residues. The CDR3 here is CASSPKTGSPLHF. The CDR3 nucleotides read TGTGCCAGCAGCCCCAAGACAGGTTCACCCCTCCACTTT.

This clone was picked up a small number of times. This rearrangement joins TRBV25-1 to TRBJ2-3; D is undetermined. From germline, CDR1 is MGHDK and CDR2 SYGVNS. The CDR3 loop spans 12 amino acids. Trimming cost V 8 bases and J 5 bases, with 11 bases left between them. The CDR3 region is CASSGLRDTQYF. In nucleotides, the CDR3 is TGTGCCAGCTCCGGGTTGAGAGATACGCAGTATTTT.

This clone was detected many times. The chain combines TRBV30 with TRBJ1-1; 7 nucleotides line up with TRBD1. From germline, CDR1 is GTSNPN and CDR2 SVGIG (reference sequence). The V segment lost 4 bases and the J segment 4 bases; nucleotides outside the gene matches: 3. The CDR3 has 12 residues. In nucleotides, the CDR3 is TGTGCCTGGAAGAGGGGGCGCACTGAAGCTTTCTTT. It specifies CAWKRGRTEAFF.

This clone came up a few times. This chain connects TRBV20-1 to TRBJ2-7, with D possibly being TRBD2 (5 bases). The CDR3 contains 11 residues. V lost 6 bases, J lost 4 bases, and 10 bases lay in between. The V gene's germline CDR1 is DFQATT and CDR2 SNEGSKA (reference sequence). The CDR3 is CSAGKRYEQYF. Here the CDR3 DNA reads TGCAGTGCCGGGAAAAGATACGAGCAGTACTTC.

Only a few counts were recorded for this clone. This chain links TRBV7-9 with TRBJ2-1; D gene uncertain. The CDR3 length is 11 residues. Germline assignment: CDR1 SEHNR and CDR2 FQNEAQ (reference sequence). V was pared by 7 bases and J by 12 bases, with 13 bases between. The CDR3 protein is CASTAVGGQFF. The CDR3 DNA reads TGTGCCAGCACGGCGGTGGGTGGGCAGTTCTTC.

The chain recombines TRBV7-2 with TRBJ1-1, with 10 bases fitting TRBD1. The CDR3 covers 13 residues. After removal of 5 bases from V and 7 bases from J, the junction contained 4 bases not matched to a gene. Germline V lookup: CDR1 SGHTA, CDR2 FQGNSA. The CDR3 is CASSPRTGGEAFF. For the CDR3, the DNA is TGTGCCAGCAGCCCGCGGACAGGGGGTGAAGCTTTCTTT.

This clone has a handful of counts. The rearrangement links TRBV28 to TRBJ2-7; TRBD2 might be the D (6 bases). The CDR3 totals 11 residues. Per the germline V gene, CDR1 is MDHEN and CDR2 is SYDVKM. V was trimmed by 7 bases and J by 6 bases, leaving 10 bases between them. The CDR3: CASKEGSEQYV. CDR3 coding DNA: TGTGCCAGCAAGGAGGGGAGCGAGCAGTACGTC.

The chain couples TRBV7-2 to TRBJ2-7, with D unclear. This CDR3 region has 16 residues. Germline CDR1 is SGHTA and CDR2 is FQGNSA. V was cut by 2 bases and J by 3 bases, with 17 bases left in between. CDR3 in amino acids: CASSLRSLVAIYEQYF. CDR3 nucleotides: TGTGCCAGCAGCTTAAGGTCTCTAGTAGCAATCTACGAGCAGTACTTC.

This clone was counted a few times. This chain connects TRBV20-1 to TRBJ2-3; D is unresolved. This CDR3 has 11 residues. The germline CDR1 and CDR2 sequences are DFQATT and SNEGSKA (reference sequence). The V gene lost 5 bases and the J gene lost 3 bases, with 6 bases spanning the gap. CDR3 bases: TGCAGTGCTTTTGTTACAGATACGCAGTATTTT. This translates into CSAFVTDTQYF.

The chain uses TRBV4-3 and TRBJ2-6; D call uncertain. CDR1 is LGHNA, CDR2 YSLEER, per germline. The CDR3 is made up of 16 amino acids. V was clipped by 5 bases and J by 0 bases, with 11 bases between them. The CDR3: CASSGPPSSGANVLTF. CDR3 bases: TGCGCCAGCAGCGGACCGCCAAGCTCTGGGGCCAACGTCCTGACTTTC.

Comment on this clone: Other nucleotide sequences in the sample specify the same CDR3. The chain links TRBV19 to TRBJ2-1; TRBD1 matches 7 bases. Germline CDR1 and CDR2: LNHDA and SQIVND (reference sequence). The CDR3 extends over 15 amino acids. V dropped 2 bases and J dropped 0; count of bases not matched to a gene: 1. For the CDR3, the DNA is TGTGCCAGTAGTATACCAGGGGGCTCCTACAATGAGCAGTTCTTC. Residues: CASSIPGGSYNEQFF.

The V gene is TRBV25-1, the J gene TRBJ1-1; no firm D call. The CDR3 is 13 residues long. V shed 5 bases and J shed 4 bases, with 11 bases lying between them. The V gene's germline CDR1 is MGHDK and CDR2 SYGVNS. The CDR3 region is CASSTTGGTEAFF. The CDR3 DNA follows: TGTGCCAGCAGTACCACCGGAGGCACTGAAGCTTTCTTT.